A selection of T cell receptor beta chains follows, all from one sample in a study of regulatory T cells in long-lasting Graves disease. TCRdb independently ran MiXCR on the multiplex PCR reads; one entry per CDR3 protein. The sample has 560,000 or so distinct CDR3 sequences; 15% to 20% are singletons. This same sample was also part of a study on T cells in Graves' hyperthyroidism and ophthalmopathy.

Sequences were derived from peripheral blood mononuclear cells (PBMCs), sampled at new diagnosis, from a patient treated with antithyroid drugs. The receptor set was obtained from a young man with Graves disease. Both conserved end residues are part of each CDR3. A D gene is named only where the DNA matches it firmly. Rows may omit the clone size; those that give it use once, few, many or a size class.

TRBJ2-7	few	TRBV15	.	TGTGCCACCAGCAGGACCGGCAGGGGACCCTACGAGCAGTACTTC	CATSRTGRGPYEQYF
TRBJ2-3	many	TRBV5-5	.	TGTGCCAGCAGTCTGTATGCAGATACGCAGTATTTT	CASSLYADTQYF
TRBJ1-1	many	TRBV20-1	.	TGCAGTGCGCTGGGGGGGGACACTGAAGCTTTCTTT	CSALGGDTEAFF
TRBJ2-7	.	TRBV20-1	.	TGCAGTGCTAGAGATCTCTCGGACAAGCCCTACGAGCAGTACTTC	CSARDLSDKPYEQYF
TRBJ2-7	many	TRBV20-1	.	TGCAGTGCTCGAGGGGGACTACTCTACGAGCAGTACTTC	CSARGGLLYEQYF
TRBJ2-1	many	TRBV6-1	.	TGTGCCAGCAGTCAGGGGCCATACAATGAGCAGTTCTTC	CASSQGPYNEQFF
TRBJ1-2	.	TRBV18	TRBD1	TGTGCCAGCTCACCCCAAAATCGACAGGGCGGCGGCTACACCTTC	CASSPQNRQGGGYTF
TRBJ2-7	few	TRBV12-3/TRBV12-4	.	TGTGCCAGCAGCCTCACGTCCGTACACCAGTACTTC	CASSLTSVHQYF
TRBJ2-7	many	TRBV27	.	TGTGCCAGCAGTATGCTAGCAAACTACGAGCAGTACTTC	CASSMLANYEQYF
TRBJ1-2	many	TRBV27	.	TGTGCCAGCAGTTTAGGGGGCCCCTACTATGGCTACACCTTC	CASSLGGPYYGYTF
TRBJ2-1	.	TRBV7-9	TRBD1	TGTGCCAGCAGCTCGACAGGGCTAGACAATGAGCAGTTCTTC	CASSSTGLDNEQFF
TRBJ1-5	.	TRBV2	.	TGTGCCAGCAGACCATCGCGTGTCGGCAATCAGCCCCAGCATTTT	CASRPSRVGNQPQHF
TRBJ2-1	many	TRBV28	TRBD1	TGTGCCAGCAGTTTAGGGACAGGGGGCCGAGGTGAGCAGTTCTTC	CASSLGTGGRGEQFF
TRBJ1-1	many	TRBV18	.	TGTGCCAGCTCACCACCGTACCCGAACACTGAAGCTTTCTTT	CASSPPYPNTEAFF
TRBJ2-7	many	TRBV18	.	TGTGCCAGCTCCCCACAGGGTATCGACGAGCAGTACTTC	CASSPQGIDEQYF
TRBJ2-5	many	TRBV2	.	TGTGCCAGCAGTGCTAACGTCGGCAGGGGAACCGAGACCCAGTACTTC	CASSANVGRGTETQYF
TRBJ2-7	many	TRBV12-3/TRBV12-4	.	TGTGCCAGCTCCCCCCAGCACTACGAGCAGTACTTC	CASSPQHYEQYF
TRBJ2-4	few	TRBV10-3	.	TGTGCCATCAGTGAGTCGCCCGCCGCCCAATCGCGTTCGAACATTCAGTACTTC	CAISESPAAQSRSNIQYF
TRBJ2-1	.	TRBV12-3/TRBV12-4	.	TGTGCCAGCAGTTTGGTCGGTAGATCCTACAATGAGCAGTTCTTC	CASSLVGRSYNEQFF
TRBJ2-7	few	TRBV11-2	.	TGTGCCAGCACCCTCTTTACACCCCCCTACGAGCAGTACTTC	CASTLFTPPYEQYF
TRBJ2-7	many	TRBV11-2	TRBD2	TGTGCCAGCAGCCTTCGACTAGCGGGAGGTGGGGGCGAGCAGTACTTC	CASSLRLAGGGGEQYF
TRBJ2-3	few	TRBV19	.	TGTGCCAGTAGTACCCTCGACGGACAGATAACAGATACGCAGTATTTT	CASSTLDGQITDTQYF
TRBJ2-7	few	TRBV7-6	.	TGTGCCAGCGGGCCCCGAGAGGGCCGCTACGAGCAGTACTTC	CASGPREGRYEQYF
TRBJ2-3	many	TRBV30	TRBD2	TGTGCCTGGAGGGTAGCGGGCCACCTCACAGATACGCAGTATTTT	CAWRVAGHLTDTQYF
TRBJ1-2	many	TRBV29-1	.	TGCAGCGTGCTGACCGCGGACAGTCGCTATGGCTACACCTTC	CSVLTADSRYGYTF
TRBJ1-1	.	TRBV19	TRBD1	TGTGCCAGTACCCTGGACAGGGTGAACACTGAAGCTTTCTTT	CASTLDRVNTEAFF
TRBJ1-2	few	TRBV20-1	.	TGCAGTGCCAGCGACCTTAACTATGGCTACACCTTC	CSASDLNYGYTF
TRBJ2-1	many	TRBV5-1	.	TGCGCCAGCAGCCTAGATAGCGATGAGCAGTTCTTC	CASSLDSDEQFF
TRBJ1-3	few	TRBV29-1	.	TGCAGCGTTGGTTTACGACAGACTAACACCATATATTTT	CSVGLRQTNTIYF
TRBJ2-1	many	TRBV29-1	.	TGCAGCGTTGAAGCCCGGAACTGGGGGTATGAGCAGTTCTTC	CSVEARNWGYEQFF
TRBJ2-7	many	TRBV30	TRBD2	TGTGCCTGGAGGGGCCTAGCGGAGGACTACGAGCAGTACTTC	CAWRGLAEDYEQYF
TRBJ2-3	many	TRBV20-1	TRBD2	TGCAGCGAGACTAGCGGGAGAGGTACAGATACGCAGTATTTT	CSETSGRGTDTQYF
TRBJ2-7	many	TRBV7-8	TRBD1	TGTGCCAGCAGCTTAGGAGGGACAGGGTACGAGCAGTACTTC	CASSLGGTGYEQYF
TRBJ2-1	many	TRBV2	TRBD2	TGTGCCAGCAGTGAGAGACTAGCGGGAGGGCCGGAAGACAATGAGCAGTTCTTC	CASSERLAGGPEDNEQFF